Described below is a single TCR beta chain sequence and its context. Its cognate antigen has yet to be identified. Base qualities are not at hand, and no much larger clone is one base apart. This specimen belongs to a study of blood T cells in healthy people across ages (dated by TCRdb to between 2015 and 2016). Some background on the complete study: In model experiments, roughly one uniquely barcoded TCR beta cDNA molecule per two T cells was captured by template switching. The study measured age-related changes in TCR beta repertoire diversity using deep sequencing normalized with unique cDNA molecular identifiers. Donors were grouped into four age groups: young (average roughly 15 years), middle-aged (39), aged (roughly 67) and long-lived (less than 85). To avoid experimental bias, donors of different ages were distributed randomly across sequencing lanes. For two donors (one aged 18 to 29 and one aged 80 or older), the study analyzed two additional independent replicas of 1 million unique cDNA reads from the same blood draw. General findings and caveats noted by the study authors: Since profiling was done on bulk unsorted PBMCs, naive and antigen-experienced compartments could not be conclusively compared. Observed TCR beta diversity per million T cells fell roughly linearly with age, and a significant reduction was already apparent by age approximately 41. Compared with the aged group, more naive CD4+ T cells, fewer expanded clones and increased TCR diversity were shown by the long-lived group, suggesting age selection. Total diversity estimates from one million sequenced T cells were considered lower bounds and underestimates. Donor CMV infection status was unknown, potentially confounding age-related changes in expanded clonotypes. There was a strong correlation between observed TCR beta diversity and the percentage of naive T cells measured by flow cytometry.

Donors were about 36 systemically healthy Caucasian individuals from Russia aged roughly 6 to 90 years. Each donor gave about 9.2 milliliters of peripheral blood, drawn into EDTA-treated Vacutainer tubes. Ficoll-Paque density-gradient centrifugation was used to isolate PBMCs, with at least 6.5 million obtained per sample. Trizol reagent was used to extract total RNA from the PBMCs, yielding at least 6 micrograms per sample. For every donor, an aliquot of PBMCs went through flow cytometry to measure the percentages of naive CD45RAhigh/CD27high T cells. Receptor libraries were prepared by 5' RACE. This sample was sequenced with an Illumina HiSeq 2500. A second PCR of about 6 to 12 cycles was performed with a sample-barcoded 5' primer and a J-beta primer mix. A unique molecular identifier was introduced onto each TCR beta cDNA molecule by a template-switch 5' adaptor carrying 12 random nucleotides. Each sample yielded at least 2.5 million CDR3-containing paired-end reads. All of the RNA was converted into first-strand cDNA using the Mint cDNA synthesis kit, with a TRBC-specific oligonucleotide serving as the primer. All cDNA was treated with uracil-DNA glycosylase and then went through a first 18-cycle PCR with the universal primers M1SS and BC2_uni_R. Concerning the study's data processing: For normalization, 1 million high-quality reads were randomly selected from each sample, with every read carrying a distinct molecular identifier. Reads with shared molecular identifiers were discarded instead of being binned into consensus sequences. CDR3 identification, clonotype clustering and error correction used MiTCR with a Q25 quality threshold and the strictest error-elimination algorithm. A nonparametric unseen species model using Euler transformation provided a lower-bound estimate of total TCR beta diversity. The public reads were reanalyzed by TCRdb: fastp trimming at Q25, MiXCR alignment, in-frame beta chains only. Entries that share a CDR3 protein sequence are merged under the most common genes and DNA. The V and J calls were not made by the authors but by TCRdb's processing. The sample profile shows roughly 2 million distinct CDR3 sequences; roughly 52% of them were found once. About 2.1% of the sample comes from the top ten.

From the cysteine through the phenylalanine, the CDR3 covers 15 amino acids. This entry keeps only the CDR3 DNA: 45 bases, framed from base 1. Trimming takes 6 bases off V and 2 bases off J; junction bases not matched to a gene: 4. For CDR1 and CDR2, the germline V gene lists SGHTA and FQGNSA. Recombination linked TRBV7-2 to TRBJ2-3, with 11 junctional bases fitting TRBD1. The clonotype originates from a woman aged 40 to 50 in good health. Sequenced material: blood. The nucleotide sequence reads TGTGCCAGCAGGGGACAGGGGGGAATCACAGATACGCAGTATTTT. This sequence encodes CASRGQGGITDTQYF.